Listed below are T cell receptor beta chains from one sample, sequenced in a study of blood T cell repertoires in COVID-19. The data were produced by immunoSEQ multiplex PCR, yet TCRdb's version contains in-frame clones alone and is incomplete. Among 300,000 to 350,000 clones, roughly 87% were seen once, and the ten largest hold 2% to 3%. The sequencing sample was made of peripheral blood. The receptors derive from a man younger than 35 with active or convalescent COVID-19. Both conserved end residues are part of each CDR3. The D gene is left open where the match is weak. Size tells how often a clone was seen (once, few, many) or the class of an expanded clone, and some rows leave it out.

J | D | V | size | CDR3 | DNA
TRBJ2-7 | TRBD2 | TRBV29-1 | - | CSYQAGYEQYF | TGCAGCTACCAAGCGGGGTACGAGCAGTACTTC
TRBJ2-1 | TRBD2 | TRBV2 | - | CASSSSGRANEQFF | TGTGCCAGCAGTTCCAGCGGGAGGGCAAATGAGCAGTTCTTC
TRBJ1-2 | - | TRBV23-1 | - | CARPVGGYTF | TGCGCCCGCCCCGTCGGGGGCTACACCTTC
TRBJ1-6 | - | TRBV6-5 | - | CASSQNRVGNSPLHF | TGTGCCAGCAGTCAAAACAGGGTTGGGAATTCACCCCTCCACTTT
TRBJ2-7 | TRBD1 | TRBV6-2/TRBV6-3 | - | CASSSRDRLEQYF | TGTGCCAGCAGTTCCCGGGACAGGCTCGAGCAGTACTTC
TRBJ2-3 | TRBD2 | TRBV7-2 | once | CASSYLAGGQVDTQYF | TGTGCCAGCAGCTATCTAGCGGGGGGGCAAGTAGATACGCAGTATTTT
TRBJ2-7 | TRBD1 | TRBV5-1 | - | CASSATGDHYEQYF | TGCGCCAGCAGCGCGACAGGGGACCACTACGAGCAGTACTTC
TRBJ2-3 | TRBD2 | TRBV11-2 | once | CASSLLAGARYTDTQYF | TGTGCCAGCAGCTTACTAGCGGGGGCCCGCTACACAGATACGCAGTATTTT
TRBJ1-6 | - | TRBV6-5 | - | CASSYRGSNSPLHF | TGTGCCAGCAGTTACCGGGGGTCCAATTCACCCCTCCACTTT
TRBJ1-1 | TRBD1 | TRBV12-3/TRBV12-4 | - | CASTPQGRTEAFF | TGTGCCAGCACCCCACAGGGGAGGACTGAAGCTTTCTTT
TRBJ1-6 | - | TRBV3-1/TRBV3-2 | - | CASSQRHSYNSPLHF | TGTGCCAGCAGCCAGAGACATTCTTATAATTCACCCCTCCACTTT
TRBJ2-7 | TRBD2 | TRBV7-3 | - | CASSLLAGAYEQYF | TGTGCCAGCAGCTTATTAGCGGGAGCCTACGAGCAGTACTTC
TRBJ2-1 | TRBD1 | TRBV10-2 | - | CASSDPGQGASEQFF | TGCGCCAGCAGCGACCCGGGACAGGGGGCCAGTGAGCAGTTCTTC
TRBJ2-7 | TRBD1 | TRBV7-8 | - | CASSLERRRGHYEQYF | TGTGCCAGCAGCTTAGAACGGCGCAGGGGGCATTACGAGCAGTACTTC
TRBJ1-2 | TRBD1 | TRBV7-8 | - | CASSWVTGSYGYTF | TGTGCCAGCAGCTGGGTGACAGGGAGCTATGGCTACACCTTC
TRBJ2-2 | TRBD1 | TRBV15 | - | CATSIHRGNTGELFF | TGTGCCACCAGCATACACAGGGGGAACACCGGGGAGCTGTTTTTT
TRBJ2-3 | TRBD2 | TRBV4-1 | once | CASSPKYPGGGDTQYF | TGCGCCAGCAGCCCGAAATACCCCGGGGGGGGAGATACGCAGTATTTT
TRBJ2-1 | - | TRBV2 | - | CASSDPSSGLNNEQFF | TGTGCCAGCAGTGATCCCTCAAGCGGGCTCAACAATGAGCAGTTCTTC
TRBJ1-1 | - | TRBV6-5 | - | CASRDRIRTEAFF | TGTGCCAGCAGAGACAGGATTCGCACTGAAGCTTTCTTT
TRBJ2-6 | - | TRBV3-1/TRBV3-2 | - | CASSQDRGSSSGANVLTF | TGTGCCAGCAGCCAAGATAGGGGGTCTAGCTCTGGGGCCAACGTCCTGACTTTC
TRBJ1-1 | TRBD1 | TRBV7-2 | - | CASSSGQGYSEAFF | TGTGCCAGCAGCTCGGGACAGGGGTACTCTGAAGCTTTCTTT
TRBJ1-2 | TRBD1 | TRBV7-8 | - | CASSLRDRDRGYTF | TGTGCCAGCAGCCTAAGGGACAGGGATCGTGGCTACACCTTC
TRBJ1-2 | - | TRBV24-1 | - | CATSDRGFNYGYTF | TGTGCCACCAGTGACAGGGGATTTAACTATGGCTACACCTTC
TRBJ2-3 | TRBD2 | TRBV6-5 | once | CASSLSSGGRDTQYF | TGTGCCAGCAGCCTCTCTAGCGGGGGTAGGGATACGCAGTATTTT
TRBJ2-3 | - | TRBV9 | - | CASSVADIVATDTQYF | TGTGCCAGCAGCGTAGCTGACATAGTGGCCACAGATACGCAGTATTTT
TRBJ1-6 | TRBD1 | TRBV7-2 | - | CASSRVGTGVGNSPLHF | TGTGCCAGCAGCCGCGTCGGGACAGGGGTCGGTAATTCACCCCTCCACTTT
TRBJ1-2 | - | TRBV19 | - | CASSPSGGENYGYTF | TGTGCCAGTAGTCCCAGCGGCGGGGAAAACTATGGCTACACCTTC
TRBJ1-2 | - | TRBV4-3 | once | CASSQQGGYGYTF | TGCGCCAGCAGCCAACAGGGTGGCTATGGCTACACCTTC
TRBJ2-7 | - | TRBV7-9 | - | CASSLPRYEQYF | TGTGCCAGCAGCTTACCCCGCTACGAGCAGTACTTC